Listed below are T cell receptor beta chains from one sample, sequenced in a study of cytomegalovirus exposure and HLA in healthy donors. The method was immunoSEQ multiplex PCR; TCRdb's version includes in-frame clones alone and lacks a portion of them. Of approximately 150,000 clones in the sample, 65% to 75% are singletons; the top ten hold around 4%. Sequencing input: PBMCs. The source is a man in his fifties or sixties in good health and CMV-seronegative. Each CDR3 is given with its conserved first and last residue. D genes are given only for firm matches. Size tells how often a clone was seen (once, few, many) or the class of an expanded clone, and some rows leave it out.

d_gene	abundance	v_gene	j_gene	CDR3nt	CDR3aa
TRBD1	few	TRBV19	TRBJ1-1	TGTGCGGCCGGGACAGGGGCTGAAGCTTTCTTT	CAAGTGAEAFF
.	few	TRBV30	TRBJ1-4	TGTGCCTGGAATACAGGGATCGGTGAAAAACTGTTTTTT	CAWNTGIGEKLFF
TRBD1	.	TRBV30	TRBJ2-5	TGTGCCTGGAGTAATACAGGGGGCATGGTGACCCAGTACTTC	CAWSNTGGMVTQYF
.	few	TRBV6-1	TRBJ2-3	TGTGCCAGCAGTGGGGTGCATCAGCGGACAGATACGCAGTATTTT	CASSGVHQRTDTQYF
.	.	TRBV7-9	TRBJ1-2	TGTGCCAGCAGCTTTACAAACCTCTATGGCTACACCTTC	CASSFTNLYGYTF
TRBD1	once	TRBV5-6	TRBJ2-2	TGTGCCAGCAGCTTTTACGGACAGGGGACCGGGGAGCTGTTTTTT	CASSFYGQGTGELFF
TRBD1	.	TRBV6-1	TRBJ1-2	TGTGCCAGCAGTGTAGGGGGCCGAAATAACTATGGCTACACCTTC	CASSVGGRNNYGYTF
.	few	TRBV10-3	TRBJ1-2	TGTGCCATTAGTACGGGGGGGAACTATGGCTACACCTTC	CAISTGGNYGYTF
.	few	TRBV5-6	TRBJ2-7	TGTGCCAGCAGCAGTTACAGGGTTAACCTCTACGAGCAGTACTTC	CASSSYRVNLYEQYF
.	.	TRBV25-1	TRBJ1-2	TGTGCCAGCAGTGAAGGGGGGAGTGGCTACACCTTC	CASSEGGSGYTF
TRBD1	.	TRBV5-1	TRBJ2-5	TGCGCCAGCAGCTTGCTTTCAGGGGGCCCTGAGACCCAGTACTTC	CASSLLSGGPETQYF
TRBD1	once	TRBV10-3	TRBJ1-1	TGTGCCATCAGTGAGCCGGCAGGGGGTGGAACTGAAGCTTTCTTT	CAISEPAGGGTEAFF
.	.	TRBV5-6	TRBJ1-5	TGTGCCAGCAGCCAAACTCCAGGGTTAAGACAGCCCCAGCATTTT	CASSQTPGLRQPQHF
.	.	TRBV6-1	TRBJ1-2	TGTGCCAGCAGTGTCCGGGACACGAACTATGGCTACACCTTC	CASSVRDTNYGYTF
TRBD2	.	TRBV5-1	TRBJ2-5	TGCGCCAGCTTGCAAACAGGACTAGCGGGGTTCCAAGAGACCCAGTACTTC	CASLQTGLAGFQETQYF
.	.	TRBV28	TRBJ2-7	TGTGCCAGCAGTGATATCCAGGGAGGGGGGCTCTACGAGCAGTACTTC	CASSDIQGGGLYEQYF
.	.	TRBV7-2	TRBJ1-1	TGTGCCAGCAGCTCAACAGGGTCGGAAGCTTTCTTT	CASSSTGSEAFF
TRBD1	.	TRBV28	TRBJ1-5	TGTGCCAGCAGTCGGGGACAGGATGGCAATCAGCCCCAGCATTTT	CASSRGQDGNQPQHF
.	.	TRBV6-5	TRBJ2-7	TGTGCCAGCAGTTACTCGAGGCTGTCCACCTACGAGCAGTACTTC	CASSYSRLSTYEQYF
.	.	TRBV28	TRBJ2-7	TGTGCCAGCAGTCTCCTCGGTCAAGGGAGAGAACGCCACGAGCAGTACTTC	CASSLLGQGRERHEQYF
.	.	TRBV2	TRBJ1-3	TGTGCCAGCAGCTTGGGACACCTCTCTGGAAACACCATATATTTT	CASSLGHLSGNTIYF
TRBD1	.	TRBV19	TRBJ1-1	TGTGCCAGTACCCTCGGACAGGGGAGCACTGAAGCTTTCTTT	CASTLGQGSTEAFF
TRBD2	.	TRBV5-4	TRBJ2-3	TGTGCCAGCAGCTTGCCGGGAGGAAACACAGATACGCAGTATTTT	CASSLPGGNTDTQYF
.	.	TRBV30	TRBJ1-4	TGTGCCTGGAGTGCTACAGGTGCAACTAATGAAAAACTGTTTTTT	CAWSATGATNEKLFF